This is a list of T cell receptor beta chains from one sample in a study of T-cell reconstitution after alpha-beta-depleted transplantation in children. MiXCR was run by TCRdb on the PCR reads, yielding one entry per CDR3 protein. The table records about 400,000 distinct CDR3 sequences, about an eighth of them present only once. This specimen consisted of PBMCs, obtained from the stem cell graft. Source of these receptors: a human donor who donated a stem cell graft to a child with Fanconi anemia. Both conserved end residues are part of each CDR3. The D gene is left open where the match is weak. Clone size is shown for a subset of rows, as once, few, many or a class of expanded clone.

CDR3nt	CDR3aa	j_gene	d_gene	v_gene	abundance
TGCGCCAGCAGCCCGGGACAGGGAGCCTTCGCGTACGAGCAGTACTTC	CASSPGQGAFAYEQYF	TRBJ2-7	TRBD1	TRBV5-1	NA
TGTGCCAGCAGTCCCCAGCCGGGAAACACCGGGGAGCTGTTTTTT	CASSPQPGNTGELFF	TRBJ2-2	NA	TRBV28	NA
TGTGCCAGTAGTATAGATCTAGAGGGGGCCGCTGAAGCTTTCTTT	CASSIDLEGAAEAFF	TRBJ1-1	TRBD1	TRBV19	few
TGTGCCAGCAGTTCCCCGTTAGTTGGGGCCAACGTCCTGACTTTC	CASSSPLVGANVLTF	TRBJ2-6	NA	TRBV12-3/TRBV12-4	NA
TGTGCCAGCAGCTCTGGAGTGGGGGCCGGGCTGAAAGAGCAGTACTTC	CASSSGVGAGLKEQYF	TRBJ2-7	NA	TRBV3-1	NA
TGCGCCAGCAGCTTGGATGGGGCCTCTGGGGCCAACGTCCTGACTTTC	CASSLDGASGANVLTF	TRBJ2-6	NA	TRBV5-1	NA
TGTGCCAGCAGCCAAGATCCCCTAAGCAGGGACGAGACCCAGTACTTC	CASSQDPLSRDETQYF	TRBJ2-5	NA	TRBV4-2	many
TGTGCCAGCAGCTTCGGGGTTAGCTCCTACGAGCAGTACTTC	CASSFGVSSYEQYF	TRBJ2-7	NA	TRBV11-2	NA
TGTGCCAGCAGCTTGGGAGTAAAAGGAAGCTACACCTTC	CASSLGVKGSYTF	TRBJ1-2	NA	TRBV5-6	NA
TGTGCCAGCAGCTTTACCAGGACTAGCAGTTCGAATGAGCAGTTCTTC	CASSFTRTSSSNEQFF	TRBJ2-1	TRBD2	TRBV5-6	NA
TGTGCCAGCAGCCCCCCGGGGGTAGCTGGAAACACCATATATTTT	CASSPPGVAGNTIYF	TRBJ1-3	NA	TRBV5-6	few
TGTGCCAGCAGCCAAGATCAGGGGGCGCAAGAGACCCAGTACTTC	CASSQDQGAQETQYF	TRBJ2-5	TRBD1	TRBV4-2	few
TGCGCCAGCAGCTTCGGACCCGACTACGAGCAGTACTTC	CASSFGPDYEQYF	TRBJ2-7	NA	TRBV5-1	NA
TGCAGTGCTAGTCGGCCTAGCGGGGCTCGCTACGAGCAGTACTTC	CSASRPSGARYEQYF	TRBJ2-7	TRBD2	TRBV20-1	NA
TGTGCCATCAGGGCGGGGGGGCGCACAGATACGCAGTATTTT	CAIRAGGRTDTQYF	TRBJ2-3	TRBD2	TRBV10-3	many
TGCAGTGCTAGAGTTACGGGAAACACCGGGGAGCTGTTTTTT	CSARVTGNTGELFF	TRBJ2-2	NA	TRBV20-1	NA
TGTGCCAGTAGTAGGACAGGGGTTTCACCCCTCCACTTT	CASSRTGVSPLHF	TRBJ1-6	TRBD1	TRBV19	NA
TGCAGTGCTATCTCCCGGACAGGCCGCTTAAGATTCTTT	CSAISRTGRLRFF	TRBJ1-1	TRBD1	TRBV20-1	few
TGTGCCAGCAGCCAATACCAGGGCGGGGAGCTGTTTTTT	CASSQYQGGELFF	TRBJ2-2	NA	TRBV4-2	NA
TGTGCCAGCCAGGGGACATCCACCTACAATGAGCAGTTCTTC	CASQGTSTYNEQFF	TRBJ2-1	NA	TRBV6-2/TRBV6-3	few
TGTGCCAGCAGCTTAGTTCCCCCCGAGGGGTCACCCCTCCACTTT	CASSLVPPEGSPLHF	TRBJ1-6	NA	TRBV7-6	NA
TGCAGCCTTTCGGGCGGGGGGGCCGCGGATACGCAGTATTTT	CSLSGGGAADTQYF	TRBJ2-3	TRBD2	TRBV29-1	many
TGTGCCAGCAGTGAAGCGCTTGGGACACCCGGGAATCAATTCACCCTCCACTTT	CASSEALGTPGNQFTLHF	TRBJ1-6	NA	TRBV2	few
TGTGCCAGCAGCTTATGGGGGGCAGGGTACAAGTCCTACAATGAGCAGTTCTTC	CASSLWGAGYKSYNEQFF	TRBJ2-1	NA	TRBV7-3	few
TGTGCCAGTACCCCCGGGCGGATCTATGGCTACACCTTC	CASTPGRIYGYTF	TRBJ1-2	NA	TRBV19	NA
TGCGCCAGCAGCCAAGATGTAATGACAGCAAATCAGCCCCAGCATTTT	CASSQDVMTANQPQHF	TRBJ1-5	NA	TRBV4-1	NA
TGTGCCAGCAGCTCACCGCGAGCTATTAGGTTTGGCTACACCTTC	CASSSPRAIRFGYTF	TRBJ1-2	NA	TRBV7-9	few
TGCGCCAGCAGCTATGGCAGGGAAACTAGCACAGATACGCAGTATTTT	CASSYGRETSTDTQYF	TRBJ2-3	NA	TRBV5-1	few
TGCGCCAGCAGCTTGTTATGGGGGGCTAGCGGGGAACAAGAGACCCAGTACTTC	CASSLLWGASGEQETQYF	TRBJ2-5	TRBD2	TRBV5-1	NA
TGCAGTCCTTATAGCGGCGGGGCACAGGGTACGCAGTATTTT	CSPYSGGAQGTQYF	TRBJ2-3	NA	TRBV20-1	medium-sized
TGTGCCAGCAGCGTAGAGATGGGAAGTGGAGATACGCAGTATTTT	CASSVEMGSGDTQYF	TRBJ2-3	NA	TRBV9	few
TGTGCCAGCAGTCCTAAGGGGATCTTTGGCCTCTGGACGTCTGGAAACACCATATATTTT	CASSPKGIFGLWTSGNTIYF	TRBJ1-3	NA	TRBV25-1	many
TGTGCCAGCAGTTTCAACCGGCGTCTGGGACAGGGCACCGGGGAGCTGTTTTTT	CASSFNRRLGQGTGELFF	TRBJ2-2	TRBD1	TRBV6-5	NA
TGTGCCAGCAGTTCAGCGAGAACATACACTGAAGCTTTCTTT	CASSSARTYTEAFF	TRBJ1-1	NA	TRBV6-2/TRBV6-3	few
TGTGCCAGCAGCGTAGGGCTTCCAGGGGCCGATTCACCCCTCCACTTT	CASSVGLPGADSPLHF	TRBJ1-6	NA	TRBV9	many
TGTGCCAGCAGTTTATATAGGCTTCCTACGTCTGGGGCCAACGTCCTGACTTTC	CASSLYRLPTSGANVLTF	TRBJ2-6	NA	TRBV12-3/TRBV12-4	many
TGTGCCAGCAGCCCCCAAGGGAACATTCAGTACTTC	CASSPQGNIQYF	TRBJ2-4	NA	TRBV7-9	few
TGCGCCAGCAGCTTGGATTATGAGCAGTTCTTC	CASSLDYEQFF	TRBJ2-1	NA	TRBV5-1	few
TGTGCCAGCAGTTACAAGGGGATGAACACTGAAGCTTTCTTT	CASSYKGMNTEAFF	TRBJ1-1	NA	TRBV6-2/TRBV6-3	few
TGCGCCAGCAGCCCCGGACAGTTTAACACTGAAGCTTTCTTT	CASSPGQFNTEAFF	TRBJ1-1	NA	TRBV5-1	many
TGTGCCAGCAGTTCCGGGACCCGCTCTGGAAACACCATATATTTT	CASSSGTRSGNTIYF	TRBJ1-3	NA	TRBV7-9	NA
TGCAGTGCTTCCTCCCCCCTGTACCAAGAGACCCAGTACTTC	CSASSPLYQETQYF	TRBJ2-5	NA	TRBV20-1	many
TGTGCCAGCCGAGACCGGGACAAGCTAAACTATGGCTACACCTTC	CASRDRDKLNYGYTF	TRBJ1-2	NA	TRBV7-2	NA
TGTGCCAGCAGCTGGTTTCTGGGACAGAGCACCGGGGAGCTGTTTTTT	CASSWFLGQSTGELFF	TRBJ2-2	TRBD1	TRBV12-3/TRBV12-4	many
TGCGCCAGCAGTCCGCCTAACAGGGAGAACACCGGGGAGCTGTTTTTT	CASSPPNRENTGELFF	TRBJ2-2	NA	TRBV5-1	many
TGTGCCAGTAGTATGTTTCAGAACACTGAAGCTTTCTTT	CASSMFQNTEAFF	TRBJ1-1	NA	TRBV19	few
TGTGCCAGCAGCTCCCAGGGCTTAAGTACAGATACGCAGTATTTT	CASSSQGLSTDTQYF	TRBJ2-3	NA	TRBV5-4	many
TGTGCCAGCTCACCACCCGTCGGGGGTAATGAAAAACTGTTTTTT	CASSPPVGGNEKLFF	TRBJ1-4	NA	TRBV18	NA
TGTGCCAGTAGTATTGGGGCGAGGAGATCAGTAGCTTTCTTT	CASSIGARRSVAFF	TRBJ1-1	NA	TRBV19	NA
TGTGCCAGCTCACCGACAGATTCCGCAGAGACCCAGTACTTC	CASSPTDSAETQYF	TRBJ2-5	NA	TRBV18	NA
TGTGCCAGCAAGGACCCACCAGATACGCAGTATTTT	CASKDPPDTQYF	TRBJ2-3	NA	TRBV2	many
TGCGCCAGCAGCCGGGGACAGGGAGACACTGAAGCTTTCTTT	CASSRGQGDTEAFF	TRBJ1-1	TRBD1	TRBV5-1	many
TGTGCCAGCAGCTTAGTAGGTGGTGGGGAGCTGTTTTTT	CASSLVGGGELFF	TRBJ2-2	NA	TRBV7-2	many
TGCGCCAGCAGTGAGGGGCCTAGCTCCTACAATGAGCAGTTCTTC	CASSEGPSSYNEQFF	TRBJ2-1	NA	TRBV10-2	many
TGCGCCAGCAGCTTGGACAGCACTCTTGAACAGTACTTC	CASSLDSTLEQYF	TRBJ2-7	NA	TRBV5-1	many
TGTGCCAGCAGCTCTTTTGGGCTCCAGTCCTACAATGAGCAGTTCTTC	CASSSFGLQSYNEQFF	TRBJ2-1	NA	TRBV5-5	NA